This T cell receptor (beta chain) was recovered during a study of early T cells in non-severe SARS-CoV-2 infection. Individually, cDNA molecules had unique molecular identifiers attached to them. Each CDR3 protein is one row after TCRdb ran MiXCR on the 5' RACE reads. The repertoire holds almost 65,000 distinct CDR3 sequences, with 4.9% as singletons. J gave up 6 bases and V 6 bases, and 11 bases lay outside the gene matches. Germline V lookup: CDR1 SQVTM, CDR2 ANQGSEA. CDR3 size: 14 residues. The sample holds a few counts of this clonotype. Sequencing was done on a sample of whole blood. The TCR was taken from an adult who was a healthcare worker with PCR-confirmed SARS-CoV-2 infection or an uninfected control (not recorded which). J is TRBJ1-1 and V is TRBV29-1; 9 bases align to TRBD1. CDR3 nucleotides: TGCAGCGTCCCGGAGGGGGACAGGGCCTCTGAAGCTTTCTTT. Residues: CSVPEGDRASEAFF. Complete variable domain (other parts from reference TRBV29-1 and TRBJ1-1): SAVISQKPSRDICQRGTSLTIQCQVDSQVTMMFWYRQQPGQSLTLIATANQGSEATYESGFVIDKFPISRPNLTFSTLTVSNMSPEDSSIYLCSVPEGDRASEAFFGQGTRLTVV.